The 4 T cell receptor beta chains below come from one sample, sequenced in a study of shared clonotypes between healthy human individuals. Some clones are missing from TCRdb's copy, which holds only in-frame ones; the method was immunoSEQ multiplex PCR. The sample consists of 1,500,000 or so clones, just under 99% of them appearing once. The sample comprised naive CD4+ T cells sorted from blood. Noted subset: CD45RA+ positively selected. These receptor sequences come from a man aged 25 to 40 in good health.

The chain carries TRBV11-2 and TRBJ2-1; D could derive from TRBD1 or TRBD2 (6 bases each). This CDR3 has 16 amino acids. V lost 5 bases and J lost 9, with 23 bases in between. CDR1 is SGHAT, CDR2 FQNNGV, per germline. CDR3 coding DNA: TGTGCCAGCAGCCCCATCAGGGGTCCCCTCGGGGGTGAGCAGTTCTTC. Translating gives CASSPIRGPLGGEQFF.

The rearrangement links TRBV18 to TRBJ2-2; TRBD1 matches 7 bases. J gave up 4 bases and V 3 bases, and 8 bases lay outside the gene matches. CDR1 and CDR2 from the germline V gene are KGHSH and LQKENI. The CDR3 length is 16 residues. The DNA of the CDR3 is TGTGCCAGCTCACCCGGACGACAGGGCGCCACCGGGGAGCTGTTTTTT. Protein product: CASSPGRQGATGELFF.

The rearrangement uses TRBV11-2 and TRBJ1-2; a possible D gene is TRBD1 (5 bases). CDR1 and CDR2 from the germline V gene are SGHAT and FQNNGV. This CDR3 contains 15 residues. The V and J ends lost 5 bases and 10 bases respectively, with 23 bases between them. CDR3: CASSQTGAGQLDYTF. The CDR3 DNA reads as TGTGCCAGCAGCCAAACTGGTGCGGGGCAACTTGACTACACCTTC.

V gene TRBV19 combines with J gene TRBJ2-7; D is perhaps TRBD2 (5 bases). This CDR3 has 12 residues. V was shortened by 5 bases and J by 8 bases, with 13 bases between the two germline ends. The germline V gene has CDR1 LNHDA and CDR2 SQIVND (reference sequence). This CDR3 is CASSVPGSQQYF. CDR3 in DNA: TGTGCCAGTAGTGTCCCGGGGTCACAGCAGTACTTC.